This T cell receptor (beta chain) was profiled in a study of beta chain features in type 1 diabetes. About the study: Age, gender, cell numbers and subset yield matched between patients and controls.

CDR1 MDHEN and CDR2 SYDVKM come from the germline V gene. V lost 5 bases to trimming and J lost 5 bases, with 12 bases between them. CDR3 length: 13 amino acids. Study observations and caveats: Shorter TCRB CDR3s, moderately but significantly so, marked every one of the four CD4+ subsets in Type 1 diabetes patients. A PCR bias possibly favoring shorter templates would apply equally to patients and controls.

A word on this clone: Its specificity is unknown.

As every portion of the isolated RNA was reverse transcribed, the sequencing read expressed TCRB transcripts. Here immunoSEQ multiplex PCR was the method, and the copy in TCRdb shows in-frame clones only, minus some. The sample holds around 430,000 clones, about 30% seen once. Input material: naive CD4+ T cells from blood. The clonotype comes from a young man in good health. V and J are TRBV28 and TRBJ1-2; D not certain. The CDR3 sequence: CASSPGHRYGYTF. The CDR3 region has the DNA TGTGCCAGCAGTCCGGGTCACCGGTATGGCTACACCTTC.